The 13 T cell receptor beta chains presented below share a single source sample, sequenced in a study of post-analysis software for immune sequencing data. The study, taken as a whole, reports: Higher frequency in patients than in controls was seen for 5 or 6 TRBV segments, with TRBV5-6, TRBV5-1 and TRBV20-1 among them.

Sequencing libraries made from TCR beta cDNA carried unique molecular identifiers. TCRdb itself ran the PCR reads through MiXCR, one entry per CDR3 protein. The repertoire holds roughly 540,000 distinct CDR3 sequences, with 30% to 40% as singletons. Their target antigens are unknown. Sequenced input: blood. These receptors came from a girl under 18 with multiple sclerosis.

The V and J genes are TRBV29-1 and TRBJ2-5, with a possible D match to TRBD1 (5 bases). The CDR3 has 12 residues. Germline lookup yields CDR1 SQVTM and CDR2 ANQGSEA. V lost 6 bases and J lost 11, with 19 bases in between. The CDR3 DNA is TGCAGCGTGGGGCGTTCCTCCGATGAGCAGTACTTC. It specifies CSVGRSSDEQYF.

The V call is TRBV29-1, the J call TRBJ2-3; 7 bases are shared with TRBD2. The length of the CDR3 is 13 residues. Germline loops: CDR1 SQVTM, CDR2 ANQGSEA. V lost 6 bases and J lost 0; bases outside the gene matches: 3. DNA of the CDR3: TGCAGCGTAAGCGGGGCAAGCACAGATACGCAGTATTTT. Amino acids: CSVSGASTDTQYF.

This clonotype turned up a few times. The J gene is TRBJ2-2, the V gene TRBV20-1; 9 nucleotides line up with TRBD2. This CDR3 has 16 residues. The germline V gene has CDR1 DFQATT and CDR2 SNEGSKA (reference sequence). The junction had 11 bases not matched to a gene; V was cut back by 2 bases and J by 7 bases. The DNA of the CDR3 is TGCAGTGCTAGACTGCAGCGGGGGGTTAGGGACGGGGAGCTGTTTTTT. Translated: CSARLQRGVRDGELFF.

This clonotype was counted a few times. V and J are TRBV20-1 and TRBJ2-4, with a tentative D call TRBD2 (6 bases). Per the germline V gene, CDR1 is DFQATT and CDR2 is SNEGSKA (reference sequence). V was clipped by 4 bases and J by 3 bases, with 10 bases between them. The CDR3 consists of 13 residues. CDR3 sequence (DNA): TGCAGTGCTATTGCGGGGAACAAAAACATTCAGTACTTC. It codes for CSAIAGNKNIQYF.

CDR3 DNA sequence: TGTGCCACCAGCACTGGGTACCAAGAGACCCAGTACTTC. This sequence encodes CATSTGYQETQYF. This chain links TRBV15 with TRBJ2-5; no clear D. Trimming took 4 bases from V and 0 from J, leaving 6 bases between them. Looked up from germline, CDR1 is LNHNV and CDR2 is YYDKDF (reference sequence). The CDR3 runs to 13 residues.

With regard to this clonotype: Mismatch with germline at one junction end may stem from a read error. V gene TRBV25-1 combines with J gene TRBJ1-5; D remains unclear. The germline V gene encodes CDR1 MGHDK and CDR2 SYGVNS. This CDR3 spans 12 amino acids. The chain's CDR3 is CATALGNQPRHF. For the CDR3, the DNA is TGTGCCACTGCGTTGGGCAATCAGCCCCGGCATTTT.

About this clonotype itself: One junction end disagrees with the germline gene, perhaps due to a read error. The chain joins TRBV29-1 to TRBJ2-2; a weak D match, TRBD2 (5 bases). The CDR3 length is 15 residues. CDR1 SQVTM and CDR2 ANQGSEA come from the germline V gene. The CDR3 region is CSVETATKNTGERFF. The CDR3 bases are TGCAGCGTTGAAACTGCGACGAAGAACACCGGGGAGCGGTTTTTT.

This chain's CDR3 is CSASGDMNTEAFF. In DNA, the CDR3 is TGCAGTGCTAGCGGGGACATGAACACTGAAGCTTTCTTT. The chain is built from TRBV20-1 and TRBJ1-1; a possible D gene is TRBD1 (6 bases). Per the germline V gene, CDR1 is DFQATT and CDR2 is SNEGSKA (reference sequence). The CDR3 sequence is 13 residues long. V gave up 3 bases and J gave up 0 bases, with 8 bases separating them.

V usage is TRBV5-1 and J usage is TRBJ2-1, with TRBD2 matching 12 bases. V lost 4 bases to trimming and J lost 7 bases; unmatched junction nucleotides: 12. This CDR3 comprises 17 residues. The germline V gene encodes CDR1 SGHRS and CDR2 YFSETQ. This chain's CDR3 is CASSPRLPSGGANEQFF. The CDR3 nucleotides read TGCGCCAGCAGCCCGCGACTCCCTAGCGGGGGGGCTAATGAGCAGTTCTTC.

Only a few counts were recorded for this clonotype. The chain couples TRBV28 to TRBJ1-2; 8 bases align to TRBD1. The CDR3 is made up of 15 amino acids. Germline V lookup: CDR1 MDHEN, CDR2 SYDVKM. With V trimmed by 4 bases and J by 4 bases, 8 bases remained unmatched. The CDR3: CASSSWGTGTYGYTF. The CDR3 DNA sequence: TGTGCCAGCAGTTCTTGGGGGACAGGAACCTATGGCTACACCTTC.

The V gene is TRBV6-2 or TRBV6-3, the J gene TRBJ2-5, with TRBD2 matching over 13 bases. The CDR3 has 15 amino acids. The V segment lost 5 bases and the J segment 6 bases; nucleotides outside the gene matches: 6. Germline-derived CDR1 and CDR2 are MNHEY and SVGEGT. As DNA, the CDR3 is TGTGCCAGCAGTCCCGGACTAGCGGGGGTAAAGACCCAGTACTTC. Protein: CASSPGLAGVKTQYF.

This clonotype occurred a few times. The chain has TRBV29-1 and TRBJ2-3, with TRBD1 matching 7 bases. The CDR3 extends over 14 amino acids. CDR1 is SQVTM and CDR2 is ANQGSEA in the germline V gene. V lost 7 bases, J lost 6 bases, and 13 bases stayed unmatched. CDR3 sequence (DNA): TGCAGCGCCTACCGAGGGGGCGCGGTGGATACGCAGTATTTT. This translates into CSAYRGGAVDTQYF.

This clonotype was seen more than once but under ten times. V gene TRBV5-1 combines with J gene TRBJ2-3; D is uncertain. Trimming stripped 3 bases from V and 0 bases from J, with 5 bases between. The CDR3 length is 13 residues. Germline values: CDR1 SGHRS, CDR2 YFSETQ. CDR3 bases: TGCGCCAGCAGCTCCTCTAGCACAGATACGCAGTATTTT. Translation gives CASSSSSTDTQYF.